This entry lists 32 T cell receptor beta chains sequenced from one sample in a study of OX40 agonist ivuxolimab in advanced cancers. Method: immunoSEQ multiplex PCR; TCRdb's copy keeps in-frame clones and lacks some. The sample shows about 67,000 clones, roughly 84% of them seen only once. The sample was CD4+ or CD8+ T cells sorted from blood, taken in a trial of the OX40 agonist ivuxolimab. These receptors were obtained from an adult with an advanced solid tumor such as melanoma, head and neck, liver or kidney cancer.

The chain combines TRBV18 with TRBJ1-2; 10 bases line up with TRBD1. The V segment lost 3 bases and the J segment 2 bases; nucleotides outside the gene matches: 0. This CDR3 has 14 residues. Germline V gives CDR1 KGHSH, CDR2 LQKENI. The DNA of the CDR3 is TGTGCCAGCTCACCGGGACAGGGGAACTATGGCTACACCTTC. It encodes CASSPGQGNYGYTF.

The chain recombines TRBV30 with TRBJ2-4; 8 bases agree with TRBD1. The CDR3 is 16 residues long. Per the germline V gene, CDR1 is GTSNPN and CDR2 is SVGIG (reference sequence). The ends lost 0 bases at V and 4 bases at J; junction bases unmatched: 8. The CDR3 protein is CAWSVMAGGRKNIQYF. CDR3 bases: TGTGCCTGGAGTGTAATGGCAGGGGGCCGGAAAAACATTCAGTACTTC.

The chain is built from TRBV11-2 and TRBJ1-1; TRBD1 might be the D (6 bases). V was clipped by 5 bases and J by 5 bases, with 12 bases between them. Germline V lookup: CDR1 SGHAT, CDR2 FQNNGV. The CDR3 is made up of 13 amino acids. CDR3 coding DNA: TGTGCCAGCAGCCTTGGCGGACAGACTGAAGCTTTCTTT. Translation gives CASSLGGQTEAFF.

Only one count was recorded for this clone. J is TRBJ1-2 and V is TRBV7-3; 10 nucleotides match TRBD1. V lost 5 bases, J lost 7 bases, and 13 bases stayed unmatched. In germline, CDR1 is SGHTA, CDR2 FQGTGA. The CDR3 contains 16 residues. Here the CDR3 reads CASSAQTGGASSGYTF. CDR3 DNA: TGTGCCAGCAGCGCCCAGACAGGGGGCGCATCTTCTGGCTACACCTTC.

V usage is TRBV7-2 and J usage is TRBJ2-1; weak D call: TRBD2 (5 bases). Germline loops: CDR1 SGHTA, CDR2 FQGNSA. V gave up 7 bases and J gave up 8 bases, with 15 bases separating them. CDR3 size: 13 residues. CDR3 DNA: TGTGCCAGCACCCTGGGCACTAGAGATGAGCAGTTCTTC. This translates into CASTLGTRDEQFF.

In its sample, this clone was seen once. This chain uses TRBV5-1 with TRBJ2-5, with 11 bases matching TRBD1. Near its end, the DNA agrees better with TRBJ2-7, so the J call may be wrong. CDR1 SGHRS and CDR2 YFSETQ come from the germline V gene. CDR3 length: 15 amino acids. The CDR3, as DNA: TGCGCCAGCAGCTTGTGGGGACAGGGGGAATACGAGCAGTACTTC. It yields the protein CASSLWGQGEYEQYF.

This chain links TRBV14 with TRBJ1-4; a possible D gene is TRBD1 (6 bases). The length of the CDR3 is 19 residues. V was clipped by 3 bases and J by 5 bases, with 25 bases between them. Germline-derived CDR1 and CDR2 are SGHDN and FVKESK. CDR3 region: CASSQAGAAVARSNEKLFF. The CDR3 DNA reads TGTGCCAGCAGCCAGGCAGGGGCAGCGGTTGCCCGGTCCAATGAAAAACTGTTTTTT.

This clone was counted between two and nine times. V and J are TRBV5-5 and TRBJ2-7; D may correspond to TRBD1 or TRBD2 (5 bases each). The V and J ends lost 2 bases and 7 bases respectively, with 19 bases between them. This CDR3 is built from 15 residues. Germline lookup yields CDR1 SGHKS and CDR2 YYEKEE (reference sequence). CDR3 in DNA: TGTGCCAGCAGCTTCTCCGGGACCCTGCGGGTTGAGCAGTACTTC. It is translated as CASSFSGTLRVEQYF.

This chain joins TRBV19 and TRBJ2-1; D is uncertain. The CDR3 is 15 residues long. V was trimmed by 6 bases and J by 0 bases, leaving 12 bases between them. CDR1 LNHDA and CDR2 SQIVND come from the germline V gene (reference sequence). CDR3 amino acids: CASSFQESSYNEQFF. CDR3 DNA: TGTGCCAGTAGCTTCCAGGAAAGCTCCTACAATGAGCAGTTCTTC.

This clone is a singleton in its sample. This sequence joins TRBV4-2 and TRBJ2-3; 7 bases align to TRBD1. V was pared by 3 bases and J by 2 bases, with 5 bases of the junction left unmatched. The germline CDR1 and CDR2 sequences are LGHNA and YNFKEQ. The CDR3 runs 15 residues. This chain's CDR3 is CASSHLGQATDTQYF. In DNA, the CDR3 is TGTGCCAGCAGCCATTTAGGACAGGCCACAGATACGCAGTATTTT.

This rearrangement joins TRBV4-1 to TRBJ1-4, with TRBD1 identical over 9 bases. CDR1 is MGHRA, CDR2 YSYEKL, per germline. V lost 3 bases, J lost 8 bases, and 7 bases stayed unmatched. The CDR3 covers 15 residues. The CDR3 DNA is TGCGCCAGCAGCCAGGCCGGGACAGGGAAGGAAAAACTGTTTTTT. Translated, it gives CASSQAGTGKEKLFF.

This clone was detected once. The CDR3 coding sequence is TGTGCCAGCAGCTTAGGAGGAGTCCCAAACTACGAGCAGTACTTC. This codes for CASSLGGVPNYEQYF. The chain is built from TRBV7-9 and TRBJ2-7; D is unresolved. V dropped 1 base and J dropped 3 bases, with 13 bases sitting between them. Germline assignment: CDR1 SEHNR and CDR2 FQNEAQ (reference sequence). The CDR3 covers 15 residues.

The chain is built from TRBV28 and TRBJ1-2; the D gene is possibly TRBD1 (6 bases). CDR3 length: 12 residues. With 4 bases removed from V and 8 bases from J, the gap between germline ends came to 11 bases. Germline loops: CDR1 MDHEN, CDR2 SYDVKM. CDR3 loop: CASSSDRYGYTF. The CDR3 DNA reads as TGTGCCAGCAGTTCAGACAGGTACGGCTACACCTTC.

The chain employs TRBV5-6 and TRBJ1-2, with a tentative D call TRBD1 (5 bases). The CDR3 spans 16 residues. Germline assignment: CDR1 SGHDT and CDR2 YYEEEE. V dropped 0 bases and J dropped 4 bases, with 16 bases sitting between them. CDR3 amino acids: CASSLGGRVRVYGYTF. DNA of the CDR3: TGTGCCAGCAGCTTGGGGGGCAGGGTCAGGGTCTATGGCTACACCTTC.

The chain has TRBV5-1 and TRBJ2-5; 8 bases map to TRBD1. The J call may not be correct, given that the DNA end is closer to TRBJ2-7. Germline CDR1 and CDR2: SGHRS and YFSETQ. This CDR3 contains 15 residues. CDR3 DNA sequence: TGCGCCAGCAGCTTGGCCGATGACAGGGGCTACGAGCAGTACTTC. Its translation: CASSLADDRGYEQYF.

This clone is categorized as medium-sized. The gene calls are TRBV2 and TRBJ2-7; D may be TRBD2 (6 bases). Trimming removed 5 bases at V and 4 bases at J, with 30 bases between. Germline-derived CDR1 and CDR2 are SNHLY and FYNNEI. The CDR3 is made up of 19 amino acids. The CDR3 DNA is TGTGCCAGCAGTAGGAACCTTCCGGGTTGGGAGGAGTCAGCGTACGAGCAGTACTTC. It translates to CASSRNLPGWEESAYEQYF.

This chain connects TRBV5-1 to TRBJ2-1; weak D call: TRBD2 (6 bases). The length of the CDR3 is 14 residues. Germline V gives CDR1 SGHRS, CDR2 YFSETQ. The V gene lost 0 bases and the J gene lost 7 bases, with 11 bases spanning the gap. The CDR3, as DNA: TGCGCCAGCAGCTTGGGGAGGGCCGGTAATGAGCAGTTCTTC. It is translated as CASSLGRAGNEQFF. Based on the CDR3 plus reference TRBV5-1 and TRBJ2-1, the full variable domain is KAGVTQTPRYLIKTRGQQVTLSCSPISGHRSVSWYQQTPGQGLQFLFEYFSETQRNKGNFPGRFSGRQFSNSRSEMNVSTLELGDSALYLCASSLGRAGNEQFFGPGTRLTVL.

This clone showed up just once. The chain joins TRBV2 to TRBJ2-5; 15 nucleotides align to TRBD2. The CDR3 length is 15 residues. V lost 4 bases, J lost 4 bases, and 1 base stayed unmatched. CDR1 SNHLY and CDR2 FYNNEI come from the germline V gene. The CDR3 DNA follows: TGTGCCAGCAGTGGGGGACTAGCGGGAGGAGAGACCCAGTACTTC. It is translated as CASSGGLAGGETQYF.

Turning to this clone: Other DNA variants within this sample encode the same CDR3. The chain uses TRBV5-1 and TRBJ2-3, with D perhaps TRBD1 or TRBD2 (5 bases each). Per germline, CDR1 SGHRS and CDR2 YFSETQ. The V end lost 3 bases, the J end lost 6 bases, and 11 bases lay between the germline ends. The CDR3 spans 13 residues. DNA of the CDR3: TGCGCCAGCAGCTCTGGGGGTACGGATACGCAGTATTTT. Translating it yields CASSSGGTDTQYF.

The chain joins TRBV19 to TRBJ2-6, with D perhaps TRBD2 (5 bases). The CDR3 is made up of 18 amino acids. Germline loops: CDR1 LNHDA, CDR2 SQIVND (reference sequence). V was pared by 3 bases and J by 0 bases, with 15 bases between. The CDR3 here is CASSISFGLSSGANVLTF. CDR3 DNA sequence: TGTGCCAGTAGTATTTCTTTCGGACTGAGCTCTGGGGCCAACGTCCTGACTTTC.

This chain uses TRBV7-2 with TRBJ1-2, with TRBD1 identical over 11 bases. Trimming at V came to 1 base and at J to 4 bases, leaving 2 bases not matched to a gene. The CDR3 length is 15 residues. In germline, CDR1 is SGHTA, CDR2 FQGNSA. CDR3 DNA: TGTGCCAGCAGCTTAGGGGGGACAGGGGGCTATGGCTACACCTTC. Protein sequence: CASSLGGTGGYGYTF. Full variable domain (missing parts from reference TRBV7-2 and TRBJ1-2): GAGVSQSPSNKVTEKGKDVELRCDPISGHTALYWYRQSLGQGLEFLIYFQGNSAPDKSGLPSDRFSAERTGGSVSTLTIQRTQQEDSAVYLCASSLGGTGGYGYTFGSGTRLTVV.

This clone is labeled as medium-sized (0.01 to 0.1%). This rearrangement joins TRBV2 to TRBJ1-5; no reliable D call. Deletions cut 6 bases from V and 0 bases from J, with 9 bases between. CDR1 SNHLY and CDR2 FYNNEI come from the germline V gene. There are 14 residues in the CDR3. In nucleotides, the CDR3 is TGTGCCAGCAGAGAAAGGGTTAGCAATCAGCCCCAGCATTTT. Translating it yields CASRERVSNQPQHF.

This clone occurred a few times. V usage is TRBV19 and J usage is TRBJ1-3, with 8 bases fitting TRBD1. Trimming at V came to 7 bases and at J to 0 bases, leaving 11 bases not matched to a gene. Germline CDR1 is LNHDA and CDR2 is SQIVND (reference sequence). CDR3 length equals 17 residues. The CDR3 coding sequence is TGTGCCAGTATACCACGGGGGACAGGTCTCTCTGGAAACACCATATATTTT. Translated, it gives CASIPRGTGLSGNTIYF.

This clone was seen more than once but under ten times. The chain uses TRBV2 and TRBJ1-2, with D unresolved. V lost 8 bases and J lost 1, with 11 bases in between. Germline V gene sequence: CDR1 SNHLY, CDR2 FYNNEI. The CDR3 sequence is 13 residues long. The DNA for the CDR3 is TGTGCCAGCCTACTTAAGTTTAACTATGGCTACACCTTC. Protein: CASLLKFNYGYTF.

This chain joins TRBV10-2 and TRBJ2-7; tentatively, D is TRBD1 (6 bases). This CDR3 contains 12 residues. Per germline, CDR1 WSHSY and CDR2 SAAADI. V gave up 10 bases and J gave up 4 bases, with 14 bases separating them. The CDR3: CAISRGMYEQYF. The CDR3 bases are TGCGCCATCTCGAGGGGGATGTACGAGCAGTACTTC.

The CDR3: CSARANEQFF. The CDR3 DNA reads TGCAGTGCTAGAGCCAATGAGCAGTTCTTC. This rearrangement joins TRBV20-1 to TRBJ2-1, with no clear D. Germline V gene data show CDR1 as DFQATT and CDR2 as SNEGSKA (reference sequence). V lost 1 base, J lost 6 bases, and 1 base lay in between. The CDR3 runs to 10 residues.

The chain is built from TRBV9 and TRBJ2-7, with 12 bases that match TRBD1. This CDR3 region has 14 residues. V was clipped by 6 bases and J by 7 bases; unmatched bases: 8. Germline V gives CDR1 SGDLS, CDR2 YYNGEE. Here the CDR3 reads CASTTGTGGGEQYF. The CDR3 coding sequence is TGTGCCAGCACCACAGGGACAGGGGGCGGAGAGCAGTACTTC.

V usage is TRBV28 and J usage is TRBJ1-1, with D perhaps matching TRBD1 (6 bases). Per germline, CDR1 MDHEN and CDR2 SYDVKM. This CDR3 has 15 amino acids. Trimming cost V 6 bases and J 0 bases, with 14 bases left between them. In DNA, the CDR3 is TGTGCCAGCAGCGTAGGGGGTTCGATGAACACTGAAGCTTTCTTT. This gives the protein CASSVGGSMNTEAFF.

The chain couples TRBV29-1 to TRBJ1-2; no clear D. The V gene lost 0 bases and the J gene lost 4 bases, with 6 bases spanning the gap. The length of the CDR3 is 12 residues. Germline loops: CDR1 SQVTM, CDR2 ANQGSEA. CDR3 amino acids: CSVEESGYGYTF. DNA for the CDR3: TGCAGCGTTGAAGAAAGTGGCTATGGCTACACCTTC.

The chain combines TRBV6-1 with TRBJ2-7; 12 bases match TRBD2. J was trimmed by 12 bases and V by 5 bases; bases with no gene match: 11. Germline lookup yields CDR1 MNHNS and CDR2 SASEGT. This CDR3 has 14 amino acids. The CDR3 here is CASSLTSGSQVGYF. CDR3 nucleotide sequence: TGTGCCAGCAGTTTGACTAGCGGGAGCCAAGTAGGGTACTTC.

The V call is TRBV10-3, the J call TRBJ1-2; 8 bases are a match to TRBD1. The CDR3 loop spans 15 amino acids. Trimming removed 3 bases from V and 4 bases from J; junction bases left unmatched: 7. Germline V gene data show CDR1 as ENHRY and CDR2 as SYGVKD. The DNA for the CDR3 is TGTGCCATCAGTGATAGTCAGGGGGCCAGCTATGGCTACACCTTC. Its protein is CAISDSQGASYGYTF.

The chain carries TRBV5-5 and TRBJ2-1; D might be TRBD2 (7 bases). This CDR3 contains 13 residues. Trimming removed 2 bases at V and 6 bases at J, with 9 bases between. Germline CDR1 reads SGHKS; CDR2 reads YYEKEE (reference sequence). This CDR3 is CASSFGGLNEQFF. DNA for the CDR3: TGTGCCAGCAGCTTCGGGGGGCTCAATGAGCAGTTCTTC.